This T cell receptor beta chain was captured in a study of post-analysis software for immune sequencing data. Across the study: Recorded subtypes: relapsing-remitting, secondary progressive, progressive-relapsing; some patients unannotated. Study findings and constraints: Among 5 or 6 TRBV segments more frequent in patients than controls were TRBV5-6, TRBV5-1 and TRBV20-1. The F measure placed samples prepared in the same batch into strongly shared clusters. Versus controls, multiple sclerosis patients showed significantly lower diversity (normalized Chao1).

This clonotype was picked up a small number of times. Its target is not known. Every TCR beta cDNA library bore unique molecular identifiers. TCRdb analysed the PCR reads with MiXCR anew, one entry per CDR3 protein. This table holds 650,000 to 850,000 distinct CDR3 sequences, 46% found once. The CDR3 has 14 residues. Trimming cost V 4 bases and J 8 bases; bases outside gene matches: 10. This chain links TRBV12-3 or TRBV12-4 with TRBJ1-2, with TRBD1 identical over 7 bases. This TCR came from a girl aged 10 to 17 with multiple sclerosis. Input material: blood. CDR3 sequence (DNA): TGTGCCAGCAGTTCGCGGGTAGGGACAGCCGGCTACACCTTC. It encodes CASSSRVGTAGYTF.